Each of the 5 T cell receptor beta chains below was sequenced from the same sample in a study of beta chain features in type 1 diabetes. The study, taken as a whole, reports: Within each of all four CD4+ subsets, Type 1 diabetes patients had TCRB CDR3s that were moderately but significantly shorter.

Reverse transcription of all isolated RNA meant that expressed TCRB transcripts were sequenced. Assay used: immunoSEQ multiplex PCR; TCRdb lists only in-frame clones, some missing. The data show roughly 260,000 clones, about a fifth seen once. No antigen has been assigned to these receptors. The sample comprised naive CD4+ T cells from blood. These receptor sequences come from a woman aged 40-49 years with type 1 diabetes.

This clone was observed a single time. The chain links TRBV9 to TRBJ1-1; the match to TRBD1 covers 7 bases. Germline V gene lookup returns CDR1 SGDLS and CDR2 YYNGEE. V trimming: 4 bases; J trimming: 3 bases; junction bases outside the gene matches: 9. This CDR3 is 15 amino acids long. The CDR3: CASSSRQGQDTEAFF. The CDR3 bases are TGTGCCAGCAGCTCGCGACAGGGTCAGGACACTGAAGCTTTCTTT.

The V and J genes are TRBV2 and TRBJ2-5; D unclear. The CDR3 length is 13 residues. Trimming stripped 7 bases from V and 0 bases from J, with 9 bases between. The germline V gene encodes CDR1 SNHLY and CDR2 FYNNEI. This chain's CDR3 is CASNPADQETQYF. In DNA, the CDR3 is TGTGCCAGCAACCCCGCGGACCAAGAGACCCAGTACTTC.

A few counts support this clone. CDR3 sequence reads: CASSSVTSSYNEQFF. CDR3 coding DNA: TGTGCCAGCAGCTCAGTGACTAGCTCCTACAATGAGCAGTTCTTC. The chain has TRBV11-1 and TRBJ2-1; the D gene is possibly TRBD2 (6 bases). The V gene's germline CDR1 is SGHAT and CDR2 FQDESV (reference sequence). Trimming took off 4 bases at V and 0 bases at J, with 10 bases between the two ends. The CDR3 extends over 15 amino acids.

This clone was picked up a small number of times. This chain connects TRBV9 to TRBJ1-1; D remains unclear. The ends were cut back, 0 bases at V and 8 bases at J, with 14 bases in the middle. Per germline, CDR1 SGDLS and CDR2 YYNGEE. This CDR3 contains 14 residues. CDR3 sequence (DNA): TGTGCCAGCAGCGTAGTCGGAAGCTCTAGCGAAGCTTTCTTT. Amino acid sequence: CASSVVGSSSEAFF.

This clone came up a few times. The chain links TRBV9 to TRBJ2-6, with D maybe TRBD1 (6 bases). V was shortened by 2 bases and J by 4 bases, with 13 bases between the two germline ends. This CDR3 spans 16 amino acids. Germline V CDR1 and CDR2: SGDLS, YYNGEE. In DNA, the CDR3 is TGTGCCAGCAGCGTCCGACAGGAATCCGGGGCCAACGTCCTGACTTTC. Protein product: CASSVRQESGANVLTF.